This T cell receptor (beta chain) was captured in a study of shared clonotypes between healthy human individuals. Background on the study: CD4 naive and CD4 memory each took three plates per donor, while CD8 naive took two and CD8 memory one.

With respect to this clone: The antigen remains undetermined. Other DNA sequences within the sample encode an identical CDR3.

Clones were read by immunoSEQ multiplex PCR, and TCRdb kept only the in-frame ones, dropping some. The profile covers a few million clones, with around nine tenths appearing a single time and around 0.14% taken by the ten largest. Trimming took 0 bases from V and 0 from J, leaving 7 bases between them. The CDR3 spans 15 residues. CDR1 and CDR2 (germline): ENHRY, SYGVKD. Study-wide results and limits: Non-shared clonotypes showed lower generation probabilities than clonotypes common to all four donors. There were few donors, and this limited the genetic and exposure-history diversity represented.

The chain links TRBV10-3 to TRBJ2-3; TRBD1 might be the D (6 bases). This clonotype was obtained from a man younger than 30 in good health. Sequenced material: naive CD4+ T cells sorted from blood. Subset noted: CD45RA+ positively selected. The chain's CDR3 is CAISESRGSTDTQYF. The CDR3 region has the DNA TGTGCCATCAGTGAGTCAAGGGGGAGCACAGATACGCAGTATTTT.